The 25 T cell receptor beta chains below come from one sample, sequenced in a study of blood T cell repertoires in COVID-19. Profiled with immunoSEQ multiplex PCR; TCRdb holds only in-frame clones, not every one. Of approximately 89,000 clones in the sample, more than 60% are singletons; the top ten hold around 50%. The sequencing sample was made of peripheral blood. The receptors derive from a human donor in a cohort sampled during active COVID-19.

The chain recombines TRBV6-5 with TRBJ1-2; D is possibly TRBD1 (6 bases). The V end lost 6 bases, the J end lost 4 bases, and 15 bases lay between the germline ends. Per germline, CDR1 MNHEY and CDR2 SVGAGI. The CDR3 contains 14 residues. The CDR3 here is CASRSGQIGYGYTF. DNA of the CDR3: TGTGCCAGCAGGTCGGGACAAATTGGCTATGGCTACACCTTC.

The genes are TRBV6-2 or TRBV6-3 and TRBJ2-1; TRBD2 might be the D (5 bases). Germline V gene sequence: CDR1 MNHEY, CDR2 SVGEGT. This CDR3 is 19 amino acids long. Trimming stripped 0 bases from V and 5 bases from J, with 23 bases between. The CDR3 bases are TGTGCCAGCAGTTACTCGAAAGGTCGAGGGCGGCCGCTAGACAATGAGCAGTTCTTC. Its protein product is CASSYSKGRGRPLDNEQFF.

This chain links TRBV19 with TRBJ1-4; D is undetermined. Per germline, CDR1 LNHDA and CDR2 SQIVND (reference sequence). V was shortened by 3 bases and J by 5 bases, with 10 bases between the two germline ends. CDR3 length equals 14 residues. For the CDR3, the DNA is TGTGCCAGTAGTATGAGGCCGCCAAATGAAAAACTGTTTTTT. Its translation is CASSMRPPNEKLFF.

This rearrangement joins TRBV7-2 to TRBJ2-7, with TRBD2 as a possible D gene (6 bases). This CDR3 is 18 amino acids long. The germline V gene encodes CDR1 SGHTA and CDR2 FQGNSA. The ends were cut back, 7 bases at V and 4 bases at J, with 29 bases in the middle. CDR3 in DNA: TGTGCCAGCAACCCGGAGGTAGCGGTAGGAGGGGTGGGGTACGAGCAGTACTTC. This translates into CASNPEVAVGGVGYEQYF. Full variable domain (remainder filled in from reference TRBV7-2 and TRBJ2-7): GAGVSQSPSNKVTEKGKDVELRCDPISGHTALYWYRQSLGQGLEFLIYFQGNSAPDKSGLPSDRFSAERTGGSVSTLTIQRTQQEDSAVYLCASNPEVAVGGVGYEQYFGPGTRLTVT.

The CDR3 sequence: CSSGLSSNEQFF. In nucleotides, the CDR3 is TGCAGCTCAGGGTTGTCCAGCAATGAGCAGTTCTTC. The rearrangement links TRBV29-1 to TRBJ2-1, with D perhaps TRBD1 (5 bases). Germline CDR1 reads SQVTM; CDR2 reads ANQGSEA. V lost 8 bases to trimming and J lost 6 bases, with 14 bases between them. The CDR3 consists of 12 residues.

This chain links TRBV7-2 with TRBJ2-5, with 7 bases aligning to TRBD1. Germline V lookup: CDR1 SGHTA, CDR2 FQGNSA. The J segment lost 5 bases and the V segment lost 3 bases, leaving 9 bases of the junction unmatched. This CDR3 region has 15 residues. The CDR3 region is CASSLQQGTTETQYF. The CDR3 region has the DNA TGTGCCAGCAGCTTGCAACAGGGGACGACGGAGACCCAGTACTTC.

The V call is TRBV28, the J call TRBJ1-2; 7 nucleotides line up with TRBD1. The germline CDR1 and CDR2 sequences are MDHEN and SYDVKM. With 5 bases clipped from V and 7 bases from J, the junction kept 4 bases outside the gene matches. This CDR3 region has 12 residues. The CDR3 nucleotides read TGTGCCAGCAGTCCGCAGGGGGGTGGCTACACCTTC. This gives the protein CASSPQGGGYTF.

The chain combines TRBV2 with TRBJ2-5; TRBD2 is a possible D gene (5 bases). Germline CDR1 and CDR2: SNHLY and FYNNEI. This CDR3 contains 14 residues. V lost 6 bases and J 5 bases, leaving 16 bases between the germline ends. CDR3 loop: CASRRLGVAETQYF. In DNA, the CDR3 is TGTGCCAGCAGGAGGCTCGGGGTAGCGGAGACCCAGTACTTC.

The chain has TRBV7-3 and TRBJ1-5; 11 bases align to TRBD1. CDR1 SGHTA and CDR2 FQGTGA come from the germline V gene. The CDR3 covers 15 residues. V lost 5 bases to trimming and J lost 6 bases; unmatched junction nucleotides: 6. The CDR3: CASSRRDRGIQPQHF. DNA of the CDR3: TGTGCCAGCAGCCGACGGGACAGGGGGATTCAGCCCCAGCATTTT.

J is TRBJ1-2 and V is TRBV2; no clear D. Germline values: CDR1 SNHLY, CDR2 FYNNEI. This CDR3 has 12 amino acids. The V end lost 11 bases, the J end lost 1 base, and 11 bases lay between the germline ends. CDR3 sequence (DNA): TGTGCCGGGGAGACGGGTAACTATGGCTACACCTTC. This codes for CAGETGNYGYTF.

V is TRBV6-4 and J is TRBJ2-3, with TRBD1 identical over 7 bases. This CDR3 comprises 13 residues. V lost 5 bases, J lost 4 bases, and 3 bases stayed unmatched. The V gene's germline CDR1 is MRHNA and CDR2 SNTAGT. The CDR3 loop is CASSPTGADTQYF. The CDR3 nucleotides are TGTGCCAGCAGTCCAACAGGGGCAGATACGCAGTATTTT.

DNA for the CDR3: TGCAGTGCTAGTCGAATAGTGTCAGGTTCCGGGGAGCTGTTTTTT. It yields the protein CSASRIVSGSGELFF. V usage is TRBV20-1 and J usage is TRBJ2-2; D remains unclear. Germline CDR1 and CDR2: DFQATT and SNEGSKA (reference sequence). Trimming removed 3 bases from V and 6 bases from J, with 17 bases in between. This CDR3 region has 15 residues.

The rearrangement links TRBV2 to TRBJ2-5, with D tentatively TRBD1 (6 bases). The length of the CDR3 is 15 residues. V lost 4 bases and J lost 4, with 16 bases in between. From germline, CDR1 is SNHLY and CDR2 FYNNEI. DNA for the CDR3: TGTGCCAGCAGTGGACTACAGGGTGCAGTAGAGACCCAGTACTTC. This codes for CASSGLQGAVETQYF.

CDR3 loop: CASSKWTGTDGYTF. The CDR3, as DNA: TGCGCCAGCAGCAAATGGACAGGGACGGATGGCTACACCTTC. The V call is TRBV5-1, the J call TRBJ1-2; 8 bases align to TRBD1. This CDR3 contains 14 residues. V shed 4 bases, J shed 6 bases, and the junction held 8 bases outside the gene matches. Germline V CDR1 and CDR2: SGHRS, YFSETQ.

The V and J genes are TRBV18 and TRBJ2-7; possible D gene TRBD2, 6 bases. The germline V and J ends were trimmed by 6 bases and 6 bases, with 15 bases remaining between them. Germline CDR1 and CDR2: KGHSH and LQKENI. The CDR3 runs 13 residues. CDR3 sequence reads: CASSAPGLSEQYF. The CDR3 DNA reads TGTGCCAGCTCCGCTCCGGGACTGAGCGAGCAGTACTTC.

The J gene is TRBJ2-1, the V gene TRBV7-3; 8 nucleotides align to TRBD2. J lost 3 bases, V lost 5 bases, and 6 bases had no gene match. CDR3 length: 15 residues. Germline V lookup: CDR1 SGHTA, CDR2 FQGTGA. CDR3: CASSARRGGYNEQFF. The CDR3 DNA is TGTGCCAGCAGCGCCCGACGGGGGGGCTACAATGAGCAGTTCTTC.

This clone was picked up a small number of times. A read error is possible here, since a much larger clone lies one base away. The same CDR3 also results from other DNA sequences found in this sample. CDR3 residues: CASSGQGAYEQYF. DNA for the CDR3: TGTGCCAGCAGCGGACAGGGGGCTTACGAGCAGTACTTC. This chain uses TRBV9 with TRBJ2-7; 10 bases align to TRBD1. After removal of 3 bases from V and 4 bases from J, the junction contained 1 base not matched to a gene. The CDR3 runs to 13 residues. Germline V CDR1 and CDR2: SGDLS, YYNGEE.

This chain connects TRBV21-1 to TRBJ2-7; the table's D gene call, TRBD2, was not cross checked with the DNA. TRBV21-1 is classified as a pseudogene. CDR3 length: 14 amino acids. Here the CDR3 reads CASSKEGRGYEQYF. The CDR3, as DNA: TGTGCCAGCAGCAAAGAGGGCCGGGGCTACGAGCAGTACTTC.

This clone turned up a few times. V is TRBV7-6 and J is TRBJ2-7, with 9 bases aligning to TRBD1. Germline values: CDR1 SGHVS, CDR2 FNYEAQ. The CDR3 totals 16 residues. V was clipped by 4 bases and J by 3 bases; unmatched bases: 10. CDR3 loop: CASSSMAGTGIYEQYF. DNA for the CDR3: TGTGCCAGCAGCTCTATGGCGGGGACAGGGATCTACGAGCAGTACTTC. Full variable domain (remainder filled in from reference TRBV7-6 and TRBJ2-7): GAGVSQSPRYKVTKRGQDVALRCDPISGHVSLYWYRQALGQGPEFLTYFNYEAQQDKSGLPNDRFSAERPEGSISTLTIQRTEQRDSAMYRCASSSMAGTGIYEQYFGPGTRLTVT.

This sequence joins TRBV23-1 and TRBJ2-7; tentatively, D is TRBD1 (5 bases). Being an ORF, TRBV23-1 has a function that is uncertain. The CDR3 totals 14 residues. Between the trimmed V and J ends, which lost 6 bases and 2 bases, there was a span of 14 bases. CDR3 in DNA: TGCGCCAGCAGATCTAGACAGAACACCTACGAGCAGTACTTC. Translating it yields CASRSRQNTYEQYF.

J is TRBJ1-2 and V is TRBV19, with 7 bases aligning to TRBD1. V was clipped by 5 bases and J by 3 bases; unmatched bases: 6. Germline V gene data show CDR1 as LNHDA and CDR2 as SQIVND (reference sequence). The CDR3 spans 14 residues. The CDR3 loop is CASSSGTDYYGYTF. For the CDR3, the DNA is TGTGCCAGTAGTTCCGGGACAGATTACTATGGCTACACCTTC.

The V gene is TRBV6-2 or TRBV6-3, the J gene TRBJ2-7, with 13 nucleotides matching TRBD2. Germline V gene lookup returns CDR1 MNHEY and CDR2 SVGEGT. The V gene end was trimmed by 5 bases and the J gene end by 1 base; junction bases not matched to a gene: 2. The CDR3 runs to 15 residues. CDR3 region: CASSPGLAGSYEQYF. The CDR3 bases are TGTGCCAGCAGTCCGGGACTAGCGGGATCCTACGAGCAGTACTTC.

This clone was detected only once. The V call is TRBV5-1, the J call TRBJ2-5, with 15 bases aligning to TRBD2. V lost 4 bases and J lost 5; bases outside the gene matches: 9. The CDR3 has 17 amino acids. CDR1 and CDR2 from the germline V gene are SGHRS and YFSETQ. In DNA form, the CDR3 reads TGCGCCAGCAGCCGTGGACTAGCGGGAGGGTTTTCGGAGACCCAGTACTTC. Protein product: CASSRGLAGGFSETQYF. Filled out from reference TRBV5-1 and TRBJ2-5, the complete variable domain reads KAGVTQTPRYLIKTRGQQVTLSCSPISGHRSVSWYQQTPGQGLQFLFEYFSETQRNKGNFPGRFSGRQFSNSRSEMNVSTLELGDSALYLCASSRGLAGGFSETQYFGPGTRLLVL.

This clone has only a few counts. The chain uses TRBV28 and TRBJ2-7, with 7 nucleotides matching TRBD1. CDR1 is MDHEN and CDR2 is SYDVKM in the germline V gene. Trimming cost V 6 bases and J 5 bases; bases outside gene matches: 16. CDR3 length equals 16 residues. For the CDR3, the DNA is TGTGCCAGCAGGTCCAGGACAGGCATCAGCATTGACGAGCAGTACTTC. Protein product: CASRSRTGISIDEQYF.

The rearrangement joins TRBV7-2 to TRBJ2-7; 9 bases map to TRBD2. Germline V gene sequence: CDR1 SGHTA, CDR2 FQGNSA. Trimming removed 1 base from V and 4 bases from J; junction bases left unmatched: 5. The CDR3 runs 15 residues. The CDR3 DNA is TGTGCCAGCAGCTTAGTGCTAGCGGGGCCTTACGAGCAGTACTTC. Translating gives CASSLVLAGPYEQYF.